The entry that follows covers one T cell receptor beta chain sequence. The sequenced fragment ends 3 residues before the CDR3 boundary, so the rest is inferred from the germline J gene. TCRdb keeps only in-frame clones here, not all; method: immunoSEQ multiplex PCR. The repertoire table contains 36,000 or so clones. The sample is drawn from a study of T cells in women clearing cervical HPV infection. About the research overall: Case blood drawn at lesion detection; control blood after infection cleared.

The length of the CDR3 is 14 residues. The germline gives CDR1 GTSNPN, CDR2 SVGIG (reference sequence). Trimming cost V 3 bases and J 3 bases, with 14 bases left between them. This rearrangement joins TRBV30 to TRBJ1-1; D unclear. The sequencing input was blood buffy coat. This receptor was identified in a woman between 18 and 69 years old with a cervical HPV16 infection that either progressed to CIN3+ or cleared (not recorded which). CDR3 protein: CAWRDLRFDTEAFF. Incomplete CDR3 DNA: TGTGCCTGGAGGGACTTGAGGTTCGACACTGAA.